Following are 21 T cell receptor beta chains from one sample sequenced in a study of shared clonotypes between healthy human individuals (dated by TCRdb to 2020 to 2022). CD8 naive samples consisted of CD45RO-negative cells that were positively selected for CCR7, yielding a CD45RA+CCR7+ population without TemRA cells. Library preparation used the immunoSEQ multiplex PCR assay. TCRdb holds this immuneACCESS table with in-frame rearrangements only. Some clones are missing; in checked studies, unresolved V genes explain under half, and the rest has no known cause. For this sample there are over 2,000,000 clones; approximately 92% appear just once. The ten largest account for approximately 1.7% of the sample. Specimen: naive CD8+ T cells from PBMCs. What this sample's cell subset or site label stands for: CD45RA+CCR7+. Receptors originate from a young man in good health. Some clones in this sample may be carry-over from other donors' samples.

The V and J genes are TRBV15 and TRBJ2-1, with D maybe TRBD2 (7 bases). V was cut by 3 bases and J by 8 bases, with 17 bases left in between. From germline, CDR1 is LNHNV and CDR2 YYDKDF (reference sequence). This CDR3 spans 15 amino acids. The CDR3 DNA follows: TGTGCCACCAGCAGCCGGTGGGGGGGGCAACATGAGCAGTTCTTC. This sequence encodes CATSSRWGGQHEQFF.

The chain carries TRBV7-9 and TRBJ2-5; possibly TRBD2 for D (5 bases). CDR1 and CDR2 (germline): SEHNR, FQNEAQ (reference sequence). There are 15 residues in the CDR3. Trimming removed 7 bases at V and 0 bases at J, with 15 bases between. The CDR3 here is CASIKDGGYQETQYF. The CDR3 DNA reads as TGTGCCAGCATCAAGGATGGCGGGTACCAAGAGACCCAGTACTTC.

The chain joins TRBV7-9 to TRBJ1-4; D is possibly TRBD1 (5 bases). CDR1 and CDR2 (germline): SEHNR, FQNEAQ (reference sequence). V shed 4 bases and J shed 10 bases, with 16 bases lying between them. The CDR3 length is 14 residues. The CDR3 here is CASSSGPSMRKLFF. CDR3 in DNA: TGTGCCAGCAGCTCGGGACCTTCTATGCGAAAACTGTTTTTT.

The chain employs TRBV7-6 and TRBJ1-5; D call uncertain. CDR3 length: 16 residues. Deletions cut 1 base from V and 0 bases from J, with 10 bases between. Germline V CDR1 and CDR2: SGHVS, FNYEAQ. CDR3 in amino acids: CASSLGSVTSNQPQHF. CDR3 in DNA: TGTGCCAGCAGCTTAGGGTCCGTAACTAGCAATCAGCCCCAGCATTTT.

The CDR3 here is CASGSGADNEQFF. In nucleotides, the CDR3 is TGTGCTAGTGGTAGCGGGGCAGACAATGAGCAGTTCTTC. The chain has TRBV12-5 and TRBJ2-1, with TRBD2 identical over 7 bases. Germline-derived CDR1 and CDR2 are LGHNT and FRNRAP. Trimming cost V 5 bases and J 5 bases; bases outside gene matches: 3. The CDR3 runs 13 residues.

The chain recombines TRBV7-9 with TRBJ2-3; 8 positions agree with TRBD1. Germline V gene data show CDR1 as SEHNR and CDR2 as FQNEAQ (reference sequence). The CDR3 has 14 amino acids. With V trimmed by 6 bases and J by 6 bases, 8 bases remained unmatched. CDR3 sequence: CASRLDRAFDTQYF. CDR3 in DNA: TGTGCCAGCAGGCTGGACAGGGCATTCGATACGCAGTATTTT.

V and J are TRBV6-1 and TRBJ2-7; TRBD2 aligns across 9 bases. V shed 3 bases and J 3 bases; nucleotides not matched to a gene: 9. Germline CDR1 reads MNHNS; CDR2 reads SASEGT. The CDR3 covers 16 residues. CDR3 bases: TGTGCCAGCAGTGAGTTGGGTAGCGGGAGCCTCTACGAGCAGTACTTC. Its translation: CASSELGSGSLYEQYF.

This chain links TRBV23-1 with TRBJ2-3, with 10 bases lining up with TRBD1. TRBV23-1 falls under the ORF class, with uncertain function. CDR3 size: 16 residues. Trimming at V came to 0 bases and at J to 3 bases, leaving 3 bases not matched to a gene. The CDR3 protein is CASSQSPGQGTDTQYF. Written as DNA, the CDR3 is TGCGCCAGCAGTCAATCGCCGGGACAGGGGACAGATACGCAGTATTTT.

The chain is built from TRBV6-1 and TRBJ2-1, with 12 bases that match TRBD2. Germline V gives CDR1 MNHNS, CDR2 SASEGT. V was pared by 3 bases and J by 2 bases, with 2 bases of the junction left unmatched. This CDR3 is built from 16 residues. CDR3 in amino acids: CASSERTSGTYNEQFF. The CDR3 nucleotides read TGTGCCAGCAGTGAGAGGACTAGCGGGACCTACAATGAGCAGTTCTTC.

The genes are TRBV6-6 and TRBJ2-3; TRBD2 matches at 7 bases. V lost 0 bases, J lost 4 bases, and 7 bases stayed unmatched. CDR3 length: 16 residues. The germline CDR1 and CDR2 sequences are MNHNY and SVGAGI (reference sequence). The CDR3 DNA follows: TGTGCCAGCAGTTACTCGGTGGGGGGAGGGCCAGATACGCAGTATTTT. Its protein product is CASSYSVGGGPDTQYF.

The chain links TRBV4-1 to TRBJ2-7; 8 positions agree with TRBD1. The CDR3 runs to 16 residues. V lost 3 bases and J lost 2; bases outside the gene matches: 9. From germline, CDR1 is MGHRA and CDR2 YSYEKL. The CDR3 bases are TGCGCCAGCAGCCACCTACAGGGGGTCCCCCCCTACGAGCAGTACTTC. Its translation is CASSHLQGVPPYEQYF.

This chain connects TRBV27 to TRBJ2-5, with TRBD1 identical over 7 bases. The CDR3 sequence is 15 residues long. Germline lookup yields CDR1 MNHEY and CDR2 SMNVEV (reference sequence). The J segment lost 5 bases and the V segment lost 5 bases, leaving 11 bases of the junction unmatched. The CDR3 sequence is CASSPFKGASETQYF. DNA for the CDR3: TGTGCCAGCAGTCCTTTCAAGGGGGCTTCGGAGACCCAGTACTTC.

The V and J genes are TRBV28 and TRBJ2-7; D perhaps matches TRBD1 (5 bases). Germline values: CDR1 MDHEN, CDR2 SYDVKM. The V gene lost 5 bases and the J gene lost 0 bases, with 11 bases spanning the gap. CDR3 size: 14 residues. The DNA for the CDR3 is TGTGCCAGCAGTGGCCCGACAGTCTCCTACGAGCAGTACTTC. Translation: CASSGPTVSYEQYF.

The chain combines TRBV7-3 with TRBJ2-2; a possible D gene is TRBD2 (6 bases). The CDR3 length is 17 residues. The germline V and J ends were trimmed by 0 bases and 0 bases, with 11 bases remaining between them. Germline CDR1 is SGHTA and CDR2 is FQGTGA. The CDR3: CASSLTGDFTNTGELFF. CDR3 DNA: TGTGCCAGCAGCTTAACGGGGGACTTTACGAACACCGGGGAGCTGTTTTTT. Looking up the rest from reference TRBV7-3 and TRBJ2-2 gives the full variable domain: GAGVSQTPSNKVTEKGKYVELRCDPISGHTALYWYRQSLGQGPEFLIYFQGTGAADDSGLPNDRFFAVRPEGSVSTLKIQRTERGDSAVYLCASSLTGDFTNTGELFFGEGSRLTVL.

The chain is built from TRBV27 and TRBJ1-1; maybe TRBD1 (5 bases). The V gene's germline CDR1 is MNHEY and CDR2 SMNVEV (reference sequence). The CDR3 consists of 14 residues. V lost 1 base to trimming and J lost 8 bases, with 14 bases between them. CDR3 DNA sequence: TGTGCCAGCAGTTTATTCCCTAAGGGACCCGAAGCTTTCTTT. Protein: CASSLFPKGPEAFF.

V and J are TRBV30 and TRBJ1-6; weak D call: TRBD1 (5 bases). The CDR3 spans 13 residues. Germline loops: CDR1 GTSNPN, CDR2 SVGIG (reference sequence). Trimming left V 7 bases short and J 0 bases short, with 7 bases between. The CDR3 DNA sequence: TGTGCCTTTGACAGCTCCTATAATTCACCCCTCCACTTT. Amino acid sequence: CAFDSSYNSPLHF.

This sequence joins TRBV6-1 and TRBJ2-1, with D perhaps given as TRBD1 or TRBD2 (5 bases each). V was shortened by 4 bases and J by 6 bases, with 10 bases between the two germline ends. CDR3 size: 13 residues. Per the germline V gene, CDR1 is MNHNS and CDR2 is SASEGT. In DNA form, the CDR3 reads TGTGCCAGCAGTGGGTTGGGGGTCAATGAGCAGTTCTTC. It specifies CASSGLGVNEQFF.

V is TRBV19 and J is TRBJ2-2, with D perhaps matching TRBD2 (6 bases). CDR1 LNHDA and CDR2 SQIVND come from the germline V gene (reference sequence). The CDR3 is 11 residues long. Trimming shortened V by 7 bases and J by 7 bases, and 7 bases separated the two germline ends. The CDR3 here is CASTGGGELFF. Here the CDR3 DNA reads TGTGCCAGTACCGGGGGCGGGGAGCTGTTTTTT.

The chain links TRBV4-3 to TRBJ2-3; 9 bases line up with TRBD1. CDR1 LGHNA and CDR2 YSLEER come from the germline V gene. Trimming removed 0 bases from V and 6 bases from J; junction bases left unmatched: 10. The CDR3 spans 17 residues. The CDR3 DNA reads TGCGCCAGCAGCCAAGACAGAGGGACAGGGTTGCGGGATACGCAGTATTTT. Encoded protein: CASSQDRGTGLRDTQYF.

V and J are TRBV2 and TRBJ2-7, with 13 bases that match TRBD2. The CDR3 consists of 15 residues. Per the germline V gene, CDR1 is SNHLY and CDR2 is FYNNEI. J gave up 4 bases and V 7 bases, and 7 bases lay outside the gene matches. CDR3 sequence (DNA): TGTGCCAGCACTCCCTCGGGACTAGCGGGATACGAGCAGTACTTC. This encodes CASTPSGLAGYEQYF.

A note on this clone: Different DNA sequences within this sample yield the same CDR3. CDR3 sequence: CASSLSGRFYEQYF. CDR3 sequence (DNA): TGTGCCAGCAGCCTTAGCGGGAGATTCTACGAGCAGTACTTC. The chain joins TRBV27 to TRBJ2-7, with 9 bases identical to TRBD2. The trim removed 6 bases at V and 3 bases at J, leaving 6 bases unmatched. CDR3 length equals 14 residues. CDR1 MNHEY and CDR2 SMNVEV come from the germline V gene (reference sequence).